This T cell receptor beta chain originates from a study of blood T cell repertoires in COVID-19. Study overall: Both acute and convalescent COVID-19 samples were obtained from the United States, Italy and Spain.

Authors' data handling: Scientists estimated how many nucleated cells there were by amplifying reference gene primers. TCRdb's table, derived via immunoSEQ multiplex PCR, lists solely in-frame clones and lacks some. V and J calls and clone size are as listed in that table; D and trimming were resolved from the DNA. Found here are some 270,000 clones, approximately 86% of them singletons; the top ten hold under 2%. This CDR3 spans 13 amino acids. Germline CDR1 and CDR2: SEHNR and FQNEAQ (reference sequence). The ends were cut back, 5 bases at V and 5 bases at J, with 9 bases in the middle. This TCR derives from a woman in her fifties or sixties who had recovered from COVID-19. V usage is TRBV7-9 and J usage is TRBJ2-2; no clear D. The sequenced material came from peripheral blood. The CDR3 DNA follows: TGTGCCAGCAGCCCCCGCCGGACCGGGGAGCTGTTTTTT. This sequence encodes CASSPRRTGELFF.